This T cell receptor beta chain was sequenced for a study of shared clonotypes between healthy human individuals. On the study more broadly: Serving as donors were two women and a few men, whose ages spanned 18 to 49. Study results and limitations: It was only blood that was sampled, and tissue repertoires likely differ.

This clone came up once. Its antigen is unknown. Using immunoSEQ multiplex PCR, the repertoire was profiled, and TCRdb retains in-frame clones only, with some absent. The sample lists roughly 2,500,000 clones, roughly 93% seen once, with about 0.39% in the top ten. Germline CDR1 and CDR2: MNHEY and SVGAGI. V was clipped by 6 bases and J by 1 base, with 9 bases between them. The CDR3 runs to 14 residues. The receptor's source is a man aged 18 to 35 in good health. Some clones in this sample may be carry-over from other donors' samples. The V and J genes are TRBV6-5 and TRBJ2-2; D gene uncertain. The sequencing input was naive CD4+ T cells from PBMCs. The subset: CD45RA+ positively selected. The CDR3 loop is CASRLALNTGELFF. CDR3 nucleotide sequence: TGTGCCAGCAGGCTGGCGCTGAACACCGGGGAGCTGTTTTTT.